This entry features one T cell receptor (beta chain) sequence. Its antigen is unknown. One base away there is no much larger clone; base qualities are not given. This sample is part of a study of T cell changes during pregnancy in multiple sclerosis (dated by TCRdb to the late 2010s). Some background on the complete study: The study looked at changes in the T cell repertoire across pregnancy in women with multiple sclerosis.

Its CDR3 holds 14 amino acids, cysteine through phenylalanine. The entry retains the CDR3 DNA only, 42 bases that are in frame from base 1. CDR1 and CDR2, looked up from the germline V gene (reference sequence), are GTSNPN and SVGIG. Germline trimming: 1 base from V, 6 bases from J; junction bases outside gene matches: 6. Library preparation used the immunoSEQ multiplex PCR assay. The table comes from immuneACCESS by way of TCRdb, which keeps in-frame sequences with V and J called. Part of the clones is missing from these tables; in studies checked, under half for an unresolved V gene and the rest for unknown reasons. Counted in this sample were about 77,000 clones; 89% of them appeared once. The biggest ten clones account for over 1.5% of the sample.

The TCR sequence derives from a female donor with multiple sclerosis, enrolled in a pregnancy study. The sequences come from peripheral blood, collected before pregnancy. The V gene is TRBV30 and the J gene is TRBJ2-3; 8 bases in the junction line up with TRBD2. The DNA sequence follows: TGTGCCTGGAGTGCGGGGGGGCCGAGGGATACGCAGTATTTT. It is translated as CAWSAGGPRDTQYF.